This T cell receptor (beta chain) emerged from a study of shared clonotypes between healthy human individuals. CD8 cells classed as naive were CD45RO-negative and positively selected for CCR7, excluding terminally differentiated effector memory CD45RA+ cells. Each donor was a Caucasian adult residing in Nashville, Tennessee. Researchers divided each subset's genomic DNA evenly across several immunoSEQ plates. In the source study's methods: ImmunoSEQ junction-only sequences lacked quality scores, so their filtering differed. Here immunoSEQ multiplex PCR was the method, and the copy in TCRdb shows in-frame clones only, minus some. That table is the source of V, J and clone size, and D and trimming were worked out from the DNA. The sample holds about 870,000 clones, 80% to 95% seen once. The sequence was collected from a man aged 25-40 years in good health. Sequenced material: naive CD8+ T cells sorted from blood.

CDR3: CSAWDRNNYEQYF. In DNA form, the CDR3 reads TGCAGCGCCTGGGACAGGAACAACTACGAGCAGTACTTC. This sequence joins TRBV29-1 and TRBJ2-7, with TRBD1 matching 8 bases. V lost 7 bases, J lost 3 bases, and 8 bases stayed unmatched. The CDR3 covers 13 residues. The germline CDR1 and CDR2 sequences are SQVTM and ANQGSEA.